The clone carrying this TCR beta chain was counted between two and nine times. The data derive from a study of cytomegalovirus exposure and HLA in healthy donors. Germline assignment: CDR1 MNHEY and CDR2 SVGAGI. The CDR3 contains 16 residues. V lost 0 bases to trimming and J lost 4 bases, with 12 bases between them. Primers: 60 Vbeta forward and 13 Jbeta reverse. Assay: immunoSEQ multiplex PCR; the TCRdb copy retains only in-frame clones and omits some. The sample carries 200,000 to 250,000 clones, around 80% recorded once. The TCR was taken from a middle-aged woman in good health and CMV-seronegative. Sequencing input: PBMCs. The chain employs TRBV6-5 and TRBJ2-2, with a weak D call TRBD1 (5 bases). Written as DNA, the CDR3 is TGTGCCAGCAGTTACTCGTCGGACACCTCCACCGGGGAGCTGTTTTTT. Encoded protein: CASSYSSDTSTGELFF.